This TCR beta chain stems from a study of blood T cell repertoires in COVID-19. Study-level background: Samples of COVID-19 (acute and convalescent) were obtained from the United States, Italy and Spain. The cDNA or gDNA used as material had been derived from T cells, B-cell-depleted T cells, or PBMCs.

Patients of the Seattle cohort, enrolled during active infection, were followed longitudinally. From germline, CDR1 is MDHEN and CDR2 SYDVKM. This CDR3 comprises 15 residues. With 5 bases clipped from V and 4 bases from J, the junction kept 8 bases outside the gene matches. In the source study's methods: Reference gene primer amplification gave nucleated cell count estimates. Produced via immunoSEQ multiplex PCR; TCRdb's table is partial and in-frame only. That table furnishes V, J and clone size, whereas the DNA furnished D and trimming. Of about 270,000 clones listed, 70% to 85% are singletons. The V and J genes are TRBV28 and TRBJ1-3, with 7 bases aligning to TRBD1. This clonotype was obtained from a human donor with COVID-19, enrolled during active disease. The donor label of this sample is uncertain. What was sequenced was peripheral blood. CDR3 amino acids: CASSPIPDRGNTIYF. CDR3 DNA: TGTGCCAGCAGTCCCATTCCGGACAGGGGAAACACCATATATTTT. The full variable domain, with the rest looked up from reference TRBV28 and TRBJ1-3, is DVKVTQSSRYLVKRTGEKVFLECVQDMDHENMFWYRQDPGLGLRLIYFSYDVKMKEKGDIPEGYSVSREKKERFSLILESASTNQTSMYLCASSPIPDRGNTIYFGEGSWLTVV.